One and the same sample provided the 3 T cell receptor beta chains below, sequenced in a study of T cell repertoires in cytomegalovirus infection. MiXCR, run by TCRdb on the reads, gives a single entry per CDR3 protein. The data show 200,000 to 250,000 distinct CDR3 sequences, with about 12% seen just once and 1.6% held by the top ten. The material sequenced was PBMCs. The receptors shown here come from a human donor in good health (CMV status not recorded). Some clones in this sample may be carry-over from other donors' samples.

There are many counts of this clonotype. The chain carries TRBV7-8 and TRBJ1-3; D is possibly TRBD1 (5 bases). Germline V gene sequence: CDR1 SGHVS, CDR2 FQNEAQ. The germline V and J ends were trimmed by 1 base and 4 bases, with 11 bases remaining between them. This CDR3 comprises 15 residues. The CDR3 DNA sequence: TGTGCCAGCAGCTTAGTTCAGGGTTCAGGAAACACCATATATTTT. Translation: CASSLVQGSGNTIYF. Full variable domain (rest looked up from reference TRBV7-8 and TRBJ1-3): GAGVSQSPRYKVAKRGQDVALRCDPISGHVSLFWYQQALGQGPEFLTYFQNEAQLDKSGLPSDRFFAERPEGSVSTLKIQRTQQEDSAVYLCASSLVQGSGNTIYFGEGSWLTVV.

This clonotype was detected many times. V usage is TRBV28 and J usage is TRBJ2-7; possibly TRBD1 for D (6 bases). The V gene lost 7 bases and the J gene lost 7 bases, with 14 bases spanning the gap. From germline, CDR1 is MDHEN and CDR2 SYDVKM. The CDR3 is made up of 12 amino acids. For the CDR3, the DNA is TGTGCCAGCATAGGGGGTCTATGGGAGCAGTACTTC. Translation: CASIGGLWEQYF.

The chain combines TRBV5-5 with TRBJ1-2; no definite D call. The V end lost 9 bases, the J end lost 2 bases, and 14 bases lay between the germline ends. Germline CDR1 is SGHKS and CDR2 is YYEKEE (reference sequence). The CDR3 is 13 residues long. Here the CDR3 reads CATSGEVNYGYTF. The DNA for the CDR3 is TGTGCCACCTCAGGTGAGGTCAACTATGGCTACACCTTC.